Listed here is a single T cell receptor beta chain. Germline CDR1 and CDR2: MNHEY and SMNVEV (reference sequence). V shed 0 bases and J 0 bases; nucleotides not matched to a gene: 7. This CDR3 region has 19 residues. The record originates from a study of cytomegalovirus exposure and HLA in healthy donors. The PCR ran on 60 Vbeta and 13 Jbeta primers. Produced via immunoSEQ multiplex PCR; TCRdb's table is partial and in-frame only. The data contain fewer than 80,000 clones, 65% to 75% of them singletons. Sequenced input: PBMCs. The receptor comes from a woman aged 25 to 45 in good health and CMV-seronegative. This rearrangement joins TRBV27 to TRBJ2-3, with 12 positions matching TRBD2. CDR3 DNA sequence: TGTGCCAGCAGTTTATCCAGACTAGCGGGAGCCCCTAGCACAGATACGCAGTATTTT. This translates into CASSLSRLAGAPSTDTQYF.